Each of the 9 T cell receptor beta chains below was sequenced from the same sample in a study of Ad26.COV2.S vaccination and SARS-CoV-2 variants (dated by TCRdb to the early 2020s). The library was made by the immunoSEQ multiplex PCR assay. TCRdb carries this immuneACCESS record with in-frame sequences only. Its versions omit some clonotypes, under half of them owing to an unresolved V gene in the studies checked, with the rest unexplained. In all, the sample holds about 350,000 clones, and 88% of those were seen once. The ten largest clones represent around 5.8% of the sample. The intended sense of this specimen's treatment or condition label: around 19 received Ad26.COV2.S at low or high dose, single or two shots; roughly 5 received placebo; per-sample allocation not given. Repertoires of vaccine and placebo recipients were sequenced from samples taken on day 63 after the first injection. The starting material was peripheral blood, obtained in a trial of Ad26.COV2.S vaccine versus placebo. The receptors come from a person aged 18-65 years who received the Ad26.COV2.S COVID-19 vaccine or a placebo.

CDR3 nucleotides: TGTGCCAGCAGTGACCAAAGATATGGCTACACCTTC. Residues: CASSDQRYGYTF. The chain employs TRBV25-1 and TRBJ1-2; D ambiguous. The CDR3 totals 12 residues. Per the germline V gene, CDR1 is MGHDK and CDR2 is SYGVNS. With 3 bases removed from V and 5 bases from J, the gap between germline ends came to 7 bases.

V is TRBV6-5 and J is TRBJ1-4, with unresolved D. Between the trimmed V and J ends, which lost 0 bases and 4 bases, there was a span of 6 bases. Germline V CDR1 and CDR2: MNHEY, SVGAGI. This CDR3 has 14 residues. The CDR3 spells CASSYSRNNEKLFF. As DNA, the CDR3 is TGTGCCAGCAGTTACTCGCGGAATAATGAAAAACTGTTTTTT.

The V call is TRBV6-2 or TRBV6-3, the J call TRBJ1-4; 8 bases are shared with TRBD1. V gave up 0 bases and J gave up 5 bases; unmatched junction bases: 5. This CDR3 comprises 16 residues. Germline V gives CDR1 MNHEY, CDR2 SVGEGT. The CDR3 region has the DNA TGTGCCAGCAGTTACTCGAGAGGGACAGGCAATGAAAAACTGTTTTTT. This translates into CASSYSRGTGNEKLFF.

This clone was detected a few times. The chain recombines TRBV3-1 (or the pseudogene TRBV3-2) with TRBJ2-7; a weak D match, TRBD1 (5 bases). CDR1 LGHDT and CDR2 YNNKEL come from the germline V gene (reference sequence). The CDR3 extends over 14 amino acids. Trimming cost V 1 base and J 5 bases, with 12 bases left between them. CDR3 bases: TGTGCCAGCAGCCAAGCAGGGCGAATGCACGAGCAGTACTTC. Translating it yields CASSQAGRMHEQYF.

V and J are TRBV18 and TRBJ1-5; a possible D gene is TRBD1 (5 bases). The germline CDR1 and CDR2 sequences are KGHSH and LQKENI. With 3 bases removed from V and 9 bases from J, the gap between germline ends came to 27 bases. The CDR3 totals 18 residues. The CDR3 bases are TGTGCCAGCTCACCCATCGCGAGAGGGACTTCGTTTATGGGGCCCCAGCATTTT. Amino acids: CASSPIARGTSFMGPQHF. Full variable domain (outside the CDR3, taken from reference TRBV18 and TRBJ1-5): NAGVMQNPRHLVRRRGQEARLRCSPMKGHSHVYWYRQLPEEGLKFMVYLQKENIIDESGMPKERFSAEFPKEGPSILRIQQVVRGDSAAYFCASSPIARGTSFMGPQHFGDGTRLSIL.

The sample holds one count of this clone. The V gene is TRBV5-4, the J gene TRBJ2-4; unclear D gene. V shed 0 bases and J shed 0 bases, with 10 bases lying between them. CDR3 length equals 16 residues. Germline V CDR1 and CDR2: SGHNT, YYREEE (reference sequence). CDR3 nucleotide sequence: TGTGCCAGCAGCTTGGATCCGGATCTAGCCAAAAACATTCAGTACTTC. Translated: CASSLDPDLAKNIQYF.

This clone was detected once. The CDR3 bases are TGTGCCAGTAGTGGGACTAGCGGCTCCTACGAGCAGTACTTC. Translation gives CASSGTSGSYEQYF. The V and J genes are TRBV19 and TRBJ2-7; 11 bases are a match to TRBD2. This CDR3 spans 14 amino acids. V was pared by 5 bases and J by 0 bases, with 0 bases of the junction left unmatched. CDR1 is LNHDA, CDR2 SQIVND, per germline (reference sequence). Variable domain in full (rest from reference TRBV19 and TRBJ2-7): DGGITQSPKYLFRKEGQNVTLSCEQNLNHDAMYWYRQDPGQGLRLIYYSQIVNDFQKGDIAEGYSVSREKKESFPLTVTSAQKNPTAFYLCASSGTSGSYEQYFGPGTRLTVT.

This chain joins TRBV7-9 and TRBJ2-5; D is unclear. CDR3 length: 12 residues. Germline V CDR1 and CDR2: SEHNR, FQNEAQ (reference sequence). V lost 5 bases and J lost 13, with 17 bases in between. The CDR3, as DNA: TGTGCCAGCAGCGAGGCGGCGGCCCCCGCGTACTTC. Residues: CASSEAAAPAYF.

The chain is built from TRBV6-2 or TRBV6-3 and TRBJ2-2; no clear D. V was clipped by 4 bases and J by 12 bases, with 21 bases between them. The length of the CDR3 is 15 residues. Germline loops: CDR1 MNHEY, CDR2 SVGEGT. The chain's CDR3 is CASSSPSTPGEQLFF. The CDR3 region has the DNA TGTGCCAGCAGTTCACCTTCGACACCCGGAGAACAGCTGTTTTTT.